The 19 T cell receptor beta chains presented below share a single source sample, sequenced in a study of blood T cells in healthy people across ages. Alongside a J-beta primer mix, a sample-barcoded 5' primer served in a second PCR lasting 7 to 11 cycles. One entry per CDR3 protein, called by TCRdb with MiXCR from the 5' RACE reads. The sample carries about 730,000 distinct CDR3 sequences, 35% to 45% recorded once. The sequenced material came from blood. Source of these receptors: a woman in her sixties or seventies in good health.

The genes are TRBV2 and TRBJ2-2, with 8 bases identical to TRBD2. CDR1 is SNHLY and CDR2 is FYNNEI in the germline V gene. After removal of 7 bases from V and 2 bases from J, the junction contained 9 bases not matched to a gene. The CDR3 totals 16 residues. The chain's CDR3 is CASNTAGVINTGELFF. The CDR3 DNA follows: TGTGCCAGCAATACAGCGGGGGTCATCAACACCGGGGAGCTGTTTTTT.

The chain employs TRBV7-2 and TRBJ2-5; perhaps TRBD1 as D (7 bases). Germline CDR1 reads SGHTA; CDR2 reads FQGNSA. The V and J ends lost 7 bases and 5 bases respectively, with 20 bases between them. This CDR3 is built from 15 residues. Here the CDR3 DNA reads TGTGCCAGCACGACACGGCCTGCAGGGGGGGAGACCCAGTACTTC. This codes for CASTTRPAGGETQYF.

The chain has TRBV20-1 and TRBJ1-1, with 8 bases that match TRBD1. The CDR3 loop spans 16 amino acids. The J segment lost 3 bases and the V segment lost 1 base, leaving 10 bases of the junction unmatched. CDR1 and CDR2 from the germline V gene are DFQATT and SNEGSKA (reference sequence). The CDR3 DNA reads TGCAGTGCTAGAGTATCAGGACAGGGATTCGACACTGAAGCTTTCTTT. Residues: CSARVSGQGFDTEAFF.

V usage is TRBV2 and J usage is TRBJ2-4; TRBD1 might be the D (7 bases). The V and J ends lost 3 bases and 8 bases respectively, with 17 bases between them. Germline CDR1 and CDR2: SNHLY and FYNNEI. The CDR3 has 15 residues. This CDR3 reads CASSDGGGAGDIQYF. CDR3 bases: TGTGCCAGCAGTGATGGAGGGGGCGCGGGTGACATTCAGTACTTC.

The count of this clonotype is one. This sequence may be a read error, since a much larger clone differs from it by one base. The V and J genes are TRBV4-2 and TRBJ2-7; D gene unclear. The V end was cut by 0 bases, the J end by 5 bases, with 8 bases between. The CDR3 totals 13 residues. Germline lookup yields CDR1 LGHNA and CDR2 YNFKEQ. The CDR3 bases are TGTGCCAGCAGCCAAGATAAAACCGACGAGCAGTACTTC. Translating gives CASSQDKTDEQYF.

The chain uses TRBV28 and TRBJ2-5; the match to TRBD2 covers 11 bases. The assigned J gene may be wrong: the sequence end matches TRBJ2-7 better. Per germline, CDR1 MDHEN and CDR2 SYDVKM. The CDR3 loop spans 16 amino acids. CDR3 bases: TGTGCCAGCAGTCCCGGGGGGACTAGCGGTTTCGACGAGCAGTACTTC. This encodes CASSPGGTSGFDEQYF.

This clonotype was detected only a few times. The rearrangement joins TRBV20-1 to TRBJ2-5; no clear D. The closer fit of TRBJ2-7 to the DNA end suggests the J call may be wrong. CDR1 is DFQATT, CDR2 SNEGSKA, per germline (reference sequence). The CDR3 is 10 residues long. The CDR3 nucleotides read TGCAGTGCTAGGCCCCACGAGCAGTACTTC. It codes for CSARPHEQYF.

The chain carries TRBV6-1 and TRBJ2-1, with D unresolved. Germline V gene lookup returns CDR1 MNHNS and CDR2 SASEGT. The CDR3 extends over 15 amino acids. V dropped 3 bases and J dropped 0 bases, with 9 bases sitting between them. This chain's CDR3 is CASSDTRNSYNEQFF. The CDR3 region has the DNA TGTGCCAGCAGTGATACACGGAACTCCTACAATGAGCAGTTCTTC.

Here the CDR3 reads CASSPTKRGGYNEQYF. CDR3 bases: TGTGCCAGCAGTCCCACCAAGCGGGGAGGCTACAATGAGCAGTACTTC. The chain is built from TRBV12-3 or TRBV12-4 and TRBJ2-5; TRBD2 aligns across 7 bases. V was pared by 5 bases and J by 11 bases, with 20 bases of the junction left unmatched. The CDR3 extends over 16 amino acids.

The chain employs TRBV12-3 or TRBV12-4 and TRBJ2-7; tentatively, D is TRBD1 (6 bases). Trimming removed 7 bases at V and 0 bases at J, with 13 bases between. This CDR3 region has 14 residues. The CDR3, as DNA: TGTGCCAGCAAAGGGGGTCGGGACTCCTACGAGCAGTACTTC. Amino acids: CASKGGRDSYEQYF.

This clonotype has a handful of counts. The rearrangement joins TRBV5-1 to TRBJ2-1, with D possibly TRBD2 on 6 matching bases. The V and J ends lost 1 base and 3 bases respectively, with 11 bases between them. Germline V gene data show CDR1 as SGHRS and CDR2 as YFSETQ. The CDR3 is 15 residues long. Written as DNA, the CDR3 is TGCGCCAGCAGCTTGAGAGCGGGTAACTACAATGAGCAGTTCTTC. This translates into CASSLRAGNYNEQFF.

This clonotype was observed at least ten times. CDR3 bases: TGCAGTGCGCCGACCGGAGGGTCCGAGACCCAGTACTTC. This encodes CSAPTGGSETQYF. The genes are TRBV20-1 and TRBJ2-5; possibly TRBD2 for D (6 bases). Germline V gives CDR1 DFQATT, CDR2 SNEGSKA (reference sequence). This CDR3 contains 13 residues. V was trimmed by 6 bases and J by 5 bases, leaving 16 bases between them.

This clonotype was seen only a few times. The rearrangement uses TRBV20-1 and TRBJ1-1, with D unclear. The germline V and J ends were trimmed by 6 bases and 5 bases, with 16 bases remaining between them. Germline V gives CDR1 DFQATT, CDR2 SNEGSKA (reference sequence). The CDR3 is 13 amino acids. CDR3 in amino acids: CSAGEAGRTEAFF. In DNA, the CDR3 is TGCAGTGCGGGTGAGGCAGGCCGGACTGAAGCTTTCTTT.

The rearrangement links TRBV5-6 to TRBJ1-4, with TRBD1 identical over 9 bases. The CDR3 sequence is 16 residues long. Germline CDR1 is SGHDT and CDR2 is YYEEEE. J gave up 7 bases and V 3 bases, and 10 bases lay outside the gene matches. The CDR3 region is CASSSGTGSVGEKLFF. CDR3 coding DNA: TGTGCCAGCAGCTCCGGGACAGGGAGCGTTGGTGAAAAACTGTTTTTT.

This sequence joins TRBV5-1 and TRBJ2-3, with D maybe TRBD2 (6 bases). Between the trimmed V and J ends, which lost 4 bases and 1 base, there was a span of 19 bases. CDR1 and CDR2 (germline): SGHRS, YFSETQ. CDR3 length equals 17 residues. The CDR3 DNA reads TGCGCCAGCAGCCCCGGGGACCGGGCTAGCGGCACAGATACGCAGTATTTT. It translates to CASSPGDRASGTDTQYF. Full variable domain (outside the CDR3, taken from reference TRBV5-1 and TRBJ2-3): KAGVTQTPRYLIKTRGQQVTLSCSPISGHRSVSWYQQTPGQGLQFLFEYFSETQRNKGNFPGRFSGRQFSNSRSEMNVSTLELGDSALYLCASSPGDRASGTDTQYFGPGTRLTVL.

On this clonotype itself: This may come from a read error, since a much larger clone is one base off. The chain joins TRBV6-2 or TRBV6-3 to TRBJ2-3, with D perhaps TRBD2 (6 bases). The CDR3 extends over 14 amino acids. CDR1 MNHEY and CDR2 SVGEGT come from the germline V gene. V was shortened by 5 bases and J by 5 bases, with 14 bases between the two germline ends. This CDR3 reads CASSDTGAGDTQYF. The DNA of the CDR3 is TGTGCCAGCAGTGATACGGGAGCGGGAGATACGCAGTATTTT.

This clonotype has ten or more counts. The chain carries TRBV2 and TRBJ2-7; possible D gene TRBD2, 7 bases. Germline V gene sequence: CDR1 SNHLY, CDR2 FYNNEI. The CDR3 covers 20 residues. The germline V and J ends were trimmed by 6 bases and 3 bases, with 33 bases remaining between them. The CDR3 sequence: CASRQNLGAGADVPLYEQYF. CDR3 nucleotides: TGTGCCAGCAGACAAAATTTGGGGGCGGGAGCCGACGTTCCTCTCTACGAGCAGTACTTC. The full variable domain, rest sourced from reference TRBV2 and TRBJ2-7, is EPEVTQTPSHQVTQMGQEVILRCVPISNHLYFYWYRQILGQKVEFLVSFYNNEISEKSEIFDDQFSVERPDGSNFTLKIRSTKLEDSAMYFCASRQNLGAGADVPLYEQYFGPGTRLTVT.

The V call is TRBV11-2, the J call TRBJ1-4, with D unclear. CDR3 length: 14 residues. Germline-derived CDR1 and CDR2 are SGHAT and FQNNGV. The V end lost 1 base, the J end lost 8 bases, and 11 bases lay between the germline ends. CDR3 amino acids: CASSLGQEAEKLFF. The CDR3 nucleotides read TGTGCCAGCAGCTTAGGTCAGGAGGCAGAAAAACTGTTTTTT.

In this sample, this clonotype turned up many times. The chain couples TRBV29-1 to TRBJ2-1; TRBD1 agrees at 7 bases. Germline V gene data show CDR1 as SQVTM and CDR2 as ANQGSEA. This CDR3 is built from 15 residues. Unmatched junction bases numbered 13, after V lost 4 bases and J lost 7 bases. The CDR3 nucleotides are TGCAGCGTTGGGCGGCAGGGGGTAAGGTGGAATGAGCAGTTCTTC. As protein: CSVGRQGVRWNEQFF.